The 19 T cell receptor beta chains below all came from one sample that was sequenced in a study of shared clonotypes between healthy human individuals. This table comes from immunoSEQ multiplex PCR, and its TCRdb copy is limited to in-frame clones, with some not included. The sample consists of about 2.5 million clones, about 90% of them appearing once. The sample consisted of naive CD4+ T cells from PBMCs. Subset: CD45RA+ positively selected. All receptors come from a man younger than 30 in good health. Some clones in this sample may be carry-over from other donors' samples.

The genes are TRBV9 and TRBJ1-6; possibly TRBD1 for D (6 bases). V lost 4 bases and J 6 bases, leaving 14 bases between the germline ends. This CDR3 comprises 15 residues. Germline V gene sequence: CDR1 SGDLS, CDR2 YYNGEE. The CDR3 region has the DNA TGTGCCAGCAGCTACGACGGAGGGGGTAATTCACCCCTCCACTTT. Protein sequence: CASSYDGGGNSPLHF.

This clone was found once. The V gene is TRBV28, the J gene TRBJ2-1; 8 bases match TRBD2. This CDR3 is built from 15 residues. Germline V gene data show CDR1 as MDHEN and CDR2 as SYDVKM. Trimming took 3 bases from V and 5 from J; bases not matched to a gene: 6. CDR3 coding DNA: TGTGCCAGCAGTTTTTCCAGCGGGGGAAACAATGAGCAGTTCTTC. Amino acid sequence: CASSFSSGGNNEQFF.

This chain connects TRBV10-3 to TRBJ1-3, with D possibly being TRBD1 (6 bases). Germline-derived CDR1 and CDR2 are ENHRY and SYGVKD. There are 16 residues in the CDR3. V was cut by 5 bases and J by 0 bases, with 14 bases left in between. CDR3 nucleotide sequence: TGTGCCATCAGTCTCAACCCAGGGGTCTCTGGAAACACCATATATTTT. Amino acids: CAISLNPGVSGNTIYF.

The J gene is TRBJ2-1, the V gene TRBV29-1, with TRBD2 as a possible D gene (6 bases). The CDR3 runs 16 residues. CDR1 SQVTM and CDR2 ANQGSEA come from the germline V gene. With 0 bases removed from V and 1 base from J, the gap between germline ends came to 13 bases. CDR3 residues: CSVEDSLAQSYNEQFF. In DNA form, the CDR3 reads TGCAGCGTTGAAGACTCACTAGCCCAATCCTACAATGAGCAGTTCTTC.

The chain is built from TRBV5-1 and TRBJ2-7, with 7 positions matching TRBD1. V trimming: 4 bases; J trimming: 1 base; junction bases outside the gene matches: 5. This CDR3 spans 14 amino acids. Germline V gene lookup returns CDR1 SGHRS and CDR2 YFSETQ. This CDR3 is CASSGTGQSYEQYF. CDR3 bases: TGCGCCAGCAGCGGTACGGGACAGTCCTACGAGCAGTACTTC.

The V call is TRBV30, the J call TRBJ1-1, with D possibly being TRBD1 (5 bases). From germline, CDR1 is GTSNPN and CDR2 SVGIG (reference sequence). The CDR3 covers 13 residues. V lost 8 bases and J lost 7, with 20 bases in between. In DNA form, the CDR3 reads TGTGCCCAATCCCAATGGGGGTCAGGTGAAGCTTTCTTT. Protein product: CAQSQWGSGEAFF.

The chain carries TRBV25-1 and TRBJ2-1; weak D call: TRBD2 (5 bases). This CDR3 is built from 13 residues. The V gene's germline CDR1 is MGHDK and CDR2 SYGVNS. V lost 7 bases and J lost 6, with 13 bases in between. CDR3 coding DNA: TGTGCCAGCACCCAGGCTGGAGGCAATGAGCAGTTCTTC. Encoded protein: CASTQAGGNEQFF.

This sequence joins TRBV4-2 and TRBJ2-1, with D hard to call. The germline gives CDR1 LGHNA, CDR2 YNFKEQ. The CDR3 length is 17 residues. V was pared by 1 base and J by 0 bases, with 13 bases between. DNA for the CDR3: TGTGCCAGCAGCCAAGCCCTTGCGCCCCCCTCCTACAATGAGCAGTTCTTC. Its protein product is CASSQALAPPSYNEQFF.

This sequence joins TRBV18 and TRBJ1-1; D gene ambiguous. Trimming left V 3 bases short and J 1 base short, with 12 bases between. In germline, CDR1 is KGHSH, CDR2 LQKENI. The CDR3 spans 15 residues. The chain's CDR3 is CASSPLEVGNTEAFF. The CDR3 region has the DNA TGTGCCAGCTCACCGCTTGAAGTAGGGAACACTGAAGCTTTCTTT.

This clone was seen only a few times. This chain connects TRBV18 to TRBJ2-1, with D tentatively TRBD2 (6 bases). V was trimmed by 2 bases and J by 2 bases, leaving 16 bases between them. The CDR3 loop spans 17 amino acids. Germline V lookup: CDR1 KGHSH, CDR2 LQKENI. The CDR3 region is CASSPGTIGGAYNEQFF. CDR3 DNA sequence: TGTGCCAGCTCACCAGGAACGATCGGCGGGGCCTACAATGAGCAGTTCTTC. Using reference TRBV18 and TRBJ2-1 for the parts outside the CDR3, the full variable domain is NAGVMQNPRHLVRRRGQEARLRCSPMKGHSHVYWYRQLPEEGLKFMVYLQKENIIDESGMPKERFSAEFPKEGPSILRIQQVVRGDSAAYFCASSPGTIGGAYNEQFFGPGTRLTVL.

The chain employs TRBV9 and TRBJ2-1; 8 bases line up with TRBD1. The junction had 4 bases not matched to a gene; V was cut back by 4 bases and J by 10 bases. From germline, CDR1 is SGDLS and CDR2 YYNGEE. The CDR3 is 12 residues long. DNA for the CDR3: TGTGCCAGCAGCAGGACAGGGTACGAGCAGTTCTTC. Translated: CASSRTGYEQFF.

This clone was seen a single time. The chain uses TRBV23-1 and TRBJ2-5; no clear D. TRBV23-1 qualifies as an ORF whose function is uncertain. This CDR3 is built from 14 residues. The V and J ends lost 5 bases and 2 bases respectively, with 12 bases between them. The CDR3 bases are TGCGCCAGCAGTGCCCTCGGCGCTCAAGAGACCCAGTACTTC. Translation: CASSALGAQETQYF.

V gene TRBV7-2 combines with J gene TRBJ1-1, with 10 bases matching TRBD1. Losses at the gene ends were 1 base for V and 1 base for J; bases not matched to a gene: 9. Germline values: CDR1 SGHTA, CDR2 FQGNSA. The CDR3 is made up of 18 amino acids. CDR3 sequence reads: CASSLDTTGGRSNTEAFF. The CDR3 DNA reads as TGTGCCAGCAGCTTAGACACGACAGGGGGCCGTTCGAACACTGAAGCTTTCTTT.

The CDR3 DNA sequence: TGTGCCAGCAGTCTCGACAGCTACGAGCAGTACTTC. Translating it yields CASSLDSYEQYF. V usage is TRBV2 and J usage is TRBJ2-7; maybe TRBD1 (5 bases). This CDR3 is built from 12 residues. The ends were cut back, 5 bases at V and 3 bases at J, with 8 bases in the middle. In germline, CDR1 is SNHLY, CDR2 FYNNEI.

This chain joins TRBV5-6 and TRBJ2-6; no reliable D call. This CDR3 has 15 residues. Germline V gene sequence: CDR1 SGHDT, CDR2 YYEEEE. V lost 1 base and J 0 bases, leaving 5 bases between the germline ends. In nucleotides, the CDR3 is TGTGCCAGCAGCTTGCGGTTCTCTGGGGCCAACGTCCTGACTTTC. Its translation: CASSLRFSGANVLTF.

V gene TRBV27 combines with J gene TRBJ2-6, with 8 bases identical to TRBD1. Germline V gene lookup returns CDR1 MNHEY and CDR2 SMNVEV (reference sequence). V shed 1 base and J 0 bases; nucleotides not matched to a gene: 5. The CDR3 sequence is 18 residues long. Here the CDR3 reads CASSLWTGPHSGANVLTF. CDR3 sequence (DNA): TGTGCCAGCAGTTTATGGACAGGGCCCCACTCTGGGGCCAACGTCCTGACTTTC. The complete variable domain, with remaining parts taken from reference TRBV27 and TRBJ2-6, reads EAQVTQNPRYLITVTGKKLTVTCSQNMNHEYMSWYRQDPGLGLRQIYYSMNVEVTDKGDVPEGYKVSRKEKRNFPLILESPSPNQTSLYFCASSLWTGPHSGANVLTFGAGSRLTVL.

The rearrangement links TRBV29-1 to TRBJ2-1; 12 nucleotides agree with TRBD2. The V and J ends lost 5 bases and 7 bases, in that order; junction bases with no gene match: 6. This CDR3 contains 14 residues. Germline CDR1 reads SQVTM; CDR2 reads ANQGSEA. The CDR3 here is CSVHRTSGTNEQFF. The CDR3 coding sequence is TGCAGCGTTCATCGGACTAGCGGGACTAATGAGCAGTTCTTC.

A remark on this clone: Other DNA sequences of this sample code for an identical CDR3. This rearrangement joins TRBV18 to TRBJ2-7; 11 nucleotides agree with TRBD1. CDR1 is KGHSH and CDR2 is LQKENI in the germline V gene. The junction had 1 base not matched to a gene; V was cut back by 0 bases and J by 3 bases. This CDR3 has 15 amino acids. The CDR3 sequence is CASSPPGTGGYEQYF. The CDR3 DNA follows: TGTGCCAGCTCACCACCCGGGACAGGGGGCTACGAGCAGTACTTC.

The rearrangement uses TRBV28 and TRBJ2-1; D is possibly TRBD2 (5 bases). This CDR3 spans 12 amino acids. Between the trimmed V and J ends, which lost 7 bases and 6 bases, there was a span of 10 bases. From germline, CDR1 is MDHEN and CDR2 SYDVKM. This CDR3 is CASTPRANEQFF. The CDR3 bases are TGTGCCAGCACCCCGAGGGCCAATGAGCAGTTCTTC.